These 17 T cell receptor beta chains came from one sample sequenced in a study of OX40 agonist ivuxolimab in advanced cancers. The method was the immunoSEQ multiplex PCR assay. This immuneACCESS table, as held by TCRdb, lists in-frame sequences with V and J called but not all clones. Of the missing ones, under half trace to an unresolved V gene in checked studies; the others have no known cause. The sample table contains 60,000 to 90,000 clones; only one count was recorded for 65% to 85% of them. 0.76% of the sample is in the top ten clones. The sequenced sample was CD4+ or CD8+ T cells sorted from blood, obtained in a trial of the OX40 agonist ivuxolimab. Receptors were obtained from an adult with an advanced solid tumor such as melanoma, head and neck, liver or kidney cancer.

The V and J genes are TRBV5-6 and TRBJ1-2, with D maybe TRBD1 (6 bases). The CDR3 has 14 amino acids. The germline V and J ends were trimmed by 0 bases and 3 bases, with 9 bases remaining between them. The germline V gene has CDR1 SGHDT and CDR2 YYEEEE. The CDR3 DNA reads as TGTGCCAGCAGCTTGGCAGGGGTTGACTATGGCTACACCTTC. It codes for CASSLAGVDYGYTF.

This clone was seen a few times. The chain recombines TRBV19 with TRBJ1-2; 10 nucleotides match TRBD1. With 5 bases clipped from V and 2 bases from J, the junction kept 2 bases outside the gene matches. The CDR3 runs to 14 residues. CDR1 and CDR2 (germline): LNHDA, SQIVND (reference sequence). This CDR3 is CASSSDRGNYGYTF. The CDR3 nucleotides read TGTGCCAGTAGTTCGGACAGGGGGAACTATGGCTACACCTTC.

V is TRBV11-2 and J is TRBJ2-5, with 8 bases fitting TRBD2. V dropped 3 bases and J dropped 4; count of bases not matched to a gene: 10. This CDR3 region has 16 residues. Per the germline V gene, CDR1 is SGHAT and CDR2 is FQNNGV. Written as DNA, the CDR3 is TGTGCCAGCAGCTTCCGCGGTAGCGGGATTTTAGAGACCCAGTACTTC. Its translation: CASSFRGSGILETQYF.

The chain carries TRBV10-3 and TRBJ2-3; D is possibly TRBD1 or TRBD2 (5 bases each). CDR1 and CDR2 (germline): ENHRY, SYGVKD. This CDR3 spans 15 amino acids. Trimming stripped 6 bases from V and 0 bases from J, with 13 bases between. CDR3 sequence: CAIRSGTTSTDTQYF. CDR3 sequence (DNA): TGTGCCATCAGGTCCGGGACGACTAGCACAGATACGCAGTATTTT.

The rearrangement joins TRBV12-2 to TRBJ1-5; the listed D gene, TRBD1, was not tested against the DNA. TRBV12-2 is a pseudogene segment. CDR3 size: 15 residues. The CDR3 region has the DNA TGTGCAAGTCGCCCAGACAGGGACAGCAATCAGCCCCAGCATTTT. This gives the protein CASRPDRDSNQPQHF.

The chain has TRBV18 and TRBJ2-5; no reliable D call. V lost 4 bases to trimming and J lost 3 bases, with 6 bases between them. The CDR3 runs to 12 residues. The germline V gene encodes CDR1 KGHSH and CDR2 LQKENI. The CDR3 DNA follows: TGTGCCAGCTCACGACAAGAAGAGACCCAGTACTTC. Translating gives CASSRQEETQYF.

The chain employs TRBV10-3 and TRBJ1-5; D remains ambiguous. V dropped 3 bases and J dropped 4 bases, with 10 bases sitting between them. The CDR3 covers 14 residues. Germline CDR1 ENHRY, CDR2 SYGVKD. This CDR3 reads CAISDRDTNQPQHF. The CDR3 DNA is TGTGCCATCAGTGATCGAGACACTAATCAGCCCCAGCATTTT.

The rearrangement links TRBV10-3 to TRBJ2-2; tentatively, D is TRBD1 (5 bases). The CDR3 is 15 residues long. Trimming removed 0 bases from V and 4 bases from J, with 9 bases in between. Per germline, CDR1 ENHRY and CDR2 SYGVKD. The DNA for the CDR3 is TGTGCCATCAGTGAGTCTACAGGCTTCACCGGGGAGCTGTTTTTT. Its protein product is CAISESTGFTGELFF.

V usage is TRBV2 and J usage is TRBJ2-2, with D possibly being TRBD1 (6 bases). The germline V gene encodes CDR1 SNHLY and CDR2 FYNNEI. The CDR3 consists of 13 residues. The germline V and J ends were trimmed by 6 bases and 6 bases, with 11 bases remaining between them. The CDR3 DNA sequence: TGTGCCAGCAGAGAACAGGGACCCGGGGAGCTGTTTTTT. It codes for CASREQGPGELFF.

The gene calls are TRBV5-1 and TRBJ2-3; D perhaps matches TRBD1 (6 bases). The V and J ends lost 0 bases and 6 bases respectively, with 17 bases between them. Germline V gene data show CDR1 as SGHRS and CDR2 as YFSETQ. The CDR3 covers 16 residues. The CDR3 coding sequence is TGCGCCAGCAGCTTGGGCTTACAGGGTTTGTCGGATACGCAGTATTTT. Translated: CASSLGLQGLSDTQYF.

V and J are TRBV6-5 and TRBJ1-1; D unclear. From germline, CDR1 is MNHEY and CDR2 SVGAGI. Trimming shortened V by 4 bases and J by 3 bases, and 12 bases separated the two germline ends. The CDR3 extends over 14 amino acids. DNA of the CDR3: TGTGCCAGCAGTTTACAGAGGGTGGACACTGAAGCTTTCTTT. As protein: CASSLQRVDTEAFF.

The chain has TRBV6-5 and TRBJ2-7, with D perhaps matching TRBD1 (6 bases). V lost 0 bases, J lost 0 bases, and 9 bases lay in between. The CDR3 is 15 amino acids. The germline V gene has CDR1 MNHEY and CDR2 SVGAGI. The CDR3 reads CASSYSQGFSYEQYF. The DNA of the CDR3 is TGTGCCAGCAGTTACTCGCAGGGGTTCTCCTACGAGCAGTACTTC.

The chain carries TRBV7-2 and TRBJ1-3; D gene uncertain. The CDR3 loop spans 15 amino acids. Germline loops: CDR1 SGHTA, CDR2 FQGNSA. Trimming removed 2 bases from V and 0 bases from J, with 8 bases in between. The CDR3 spells CASSLSDFSGNTIYF. The DNA for the CDR3 is TGTGCCAGCAGCTTATCAGATTTCTCTGGAAACACCATATATTTT.

Only one count was recorded for this clone. The rearrangement links TRBV30 to TRBJ2-5, with D possibly TRBD1 on 7 matching bases. The germline CDR1 and CDR2 sequences are GTSNPN and SVGIG (reference sequence). The CDR3 is made up of 15 amino acids. V was pared by 0 bases and J by 4 bases, with 15 bases between. DNA for the CDR3: TGTGCCTGGAGTGTAGGGCAGGGGGGACGAGAGACCCAGTACTTC. Translation: CAWSVGQGGRETQYF.

This clone has a handful of counts. The V gene is TRBV9, the J gene TRBJ2-5; 7 bases line up with TRBD1. Trimming removed 0 bases from V and 4 bases from J; junction bases left unmatched: 0. Germline V lookup: CDR1 SGDLS, CDR2 YYNGEE. The CDR3 totals 13 residues. The CDR3 region has the DNA TGTGCCAGCAGCGTAGACAGGGGAGAGACCCAGTACTTC. It specifies CASSVDRGETQYF.

V gene TRBV4-3 combines with J gene TRBJ1-2, with D perhaps TRBD1 (6 bases). The CDR3 length is 15 residues. V was trimmed by 0 bases and J by 7 bases, leaving 15 bases between them. Germline CDR1 is LGHNA and CDR2 is YSLEER. Written as DNA, the CDR3 is TGCGCCAGCAGCCAAGATGCAGGGACACGTAGTGGCTACACCTTC. This translates into CASSQDAGTRSGYTF.

This chain connects TRBV2 to TRBJ1-2, with D uncertain. Trimming took off 1 base at V and 0 bases at J, with 9 bases between the two ends. This CDR3 contains 15 residues. Germline assignment: CDR1 SNHLY and CDR2 FYNNEI. CDR3 sequence (DNA): TGTGCCAGCAGTGAAGGACTTACACCTAACTATGGCTACACCTTC. Protein: CASSEGLTPNYGYTF.